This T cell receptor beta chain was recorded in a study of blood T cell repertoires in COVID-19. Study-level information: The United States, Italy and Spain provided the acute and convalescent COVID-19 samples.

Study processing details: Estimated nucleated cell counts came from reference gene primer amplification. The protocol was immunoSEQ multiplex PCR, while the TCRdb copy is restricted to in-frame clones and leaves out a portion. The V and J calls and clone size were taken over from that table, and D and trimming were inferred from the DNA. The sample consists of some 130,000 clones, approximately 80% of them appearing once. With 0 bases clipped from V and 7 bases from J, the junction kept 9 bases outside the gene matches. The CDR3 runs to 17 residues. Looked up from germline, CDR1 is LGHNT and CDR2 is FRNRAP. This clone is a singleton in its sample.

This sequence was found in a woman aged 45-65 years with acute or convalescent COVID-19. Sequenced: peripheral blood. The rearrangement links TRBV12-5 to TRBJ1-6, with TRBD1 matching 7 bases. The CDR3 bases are TGTGCTAGTGGTTTGGTCCTAGGACAGGCGATGAATTCACCCCTCCACTTT. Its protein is CASGLVLGQAMNSPLHF.